The 29 T cell receptor beta chains presented below share a single source sample, sequenced in a study of blood T cell repertoires in COVID-19. TCRdb keeps only in-frame clones here, not all; method: immunoSEQ multiplex PCR. The data show some 290,000 clones, with roughly nine tenths seen just once and roughly a tenth held by the top ten. Material: PBMCs or T cells enriched from blood (not recorded which). Receptors were obtained from a woman in her twenties or thirties who had recovered from COVID-19.

The rearrangement uses TRBV5-4 and TRBJ2-4, with 10 positions matching TRBD2. Trimming took 0 bases from V and 3 from J; bases not matched to a gene: 6. This CDR3 is 17 amino acids long. CDR1 SGHNT and CDR2 YYREEE come from the germline V gene (reference sequence). CDR3 sequence (DNA): TGTGCCAGCAGCTTGGGGCTAGCGGGAGAGGTCAAAAACATTCAGTACTTC. Protein sequence: CASSLGLAGEVKNIQYF.

Details on this clone: As the CDR3 is not closed by the conserved phenylalanine or tryptophan, this likely results from a read error. The DNA is omitted, as the CDR3 cannot be located on it reliably, and the CDR3 follows TCRdb's listing. The V call is TRBV6-2 or TRBV6-3, the J call TRBJ1-2; the tabulated D call, TRBD1, remains unverified against the DNA. The CDR3 spans 14 amino acids, including both terminal residues. Germline V lookup: CDR1 MNHEY, CDR2 SVGEGT. Here the CDR3 reads CASSLHPGTPPWLD.

CDR3 sequence (DNA): TGTGCCAGTAGTACCCTCACCGGGACAGGGTCAACAGATACGCAGTATTTT. Translated, it gives CASSTLTGTGSTDTQYF. The rearrangement links TRBV19 to TRBJ2-3, with 9 positions matching TRBD1. CDR3 length: 17 amino acids. Germline V gene sequence: CDR1 LNHDA, CDR2 SQIVND (reference sequence). V gave up 4 bases and J gave up 3 bases; unmatched junction bases: 11.

The chain employs TRBV5-8 and TRBJ1-2; D might be TRBD1 (6 bases). Looked up from germline, CDR1 is SGHTS and CDR2 is YDEGEE. Trimming removed 2 bases from V and 2 bases from J, with 10 bases in between. The CDR3 totals 14 residues. The CDR3 DNA is TGTGCCAGCAGCTTTGGGGGCGGAAACTATGGCTACACCTTC. It is translated as CASSFGGGNYGYTF.

This clone appeared once. The chain employs TRBV11-1 and TRBJ2-7; a possible D gene is TRBD1 (6 bases). This CDR3 is 15 amino acids long. CDR1 SGHAT and CDR2 FQDESV come from the germline V gene (reference sequence). Trimming shortened V by 5 bases and J by 3 bases, and 17 bases separated the two germline ends. The CDR3 sequence: CASSPDRDYHYEQYF. The DNA of the CDR3 is TGTGCCAGCAGCCCGGACAGAGACTATCACTACGAGCAGTACTTC.

This sequence joins TRBV29-1 and TRBJ2-5; 13 bases match TRBD2. CDR1 SQVTM and CDR2 ANQGSEA come from the germline V gene. This CDR3 has 16 residues. V dropped 1 base and J dropped 7; count of bases not matched to a gene: 9. The chain's CDR3 is CSVEVSGLAGLGTQYF. Written as DNA, the CDR3 is TGCAGCGTTGAAGTCTCGGGACTAGCGGGATTAGGGACCCAGTACTTC.

This chain uses TRBV7-2 with TRBJ2-7, with 8 bases that match TRBD1. J gave up 5 bases and V 6 bases, and 3 bases lay outside the gene matches. This CDR3 has 12 amino acids. The germline V gene has CDR1 SGHTA and CDR2 FQGNSA. CDR3 region: CASRDRVHEQYF. CDR3 nucleotides: TGTGCCAGCAGGGACAGGGTGCACGAGCAGTACTTC.

This rearrangement joins TRBV5-4 to TRBJ2-3; 7 bases line up with TRBD1. This CDR3 has 12 amino acids. The V and J ends lost 4 bases and 8 bases, in that order; junction bases with no gene match: 4. The germline V gene encodes CDR1 SGHNT and CDR2 YYREEE (reference sequence). CDR3 loop: CASSPPGGTQYF. As DNA, the CDR3 is TGTGCCAGCAGCCCACCAGGGGGTACGCAGTATTTT. The full variable domain, completed using reference TRBV5-4 and TRBJ2-3, is ETGVTQSPTHLIKTRGQQVTLRCSSQSGHNTVSWYQQALGQGPQFIFQYYREEENGRGNFPPRFSGLQFPNYSSELNVNALELDDSALYLCASSPPGGTQYFGPGTRLTVL.

The chain has TRBV19 and TRBJ1-2; 8 bases are shared with TRBD1. Trimming removed 3 bases from V and 6 bases from J; junction bases left unmatched: 15. Germline V gives CDR1 LNHDA, CDR2 SQIVND (reference sequence). The CDR3 spans 17 residues. In DNA form, the CDR3 reads TGTGCCAGTAGTATTAGCCCGGGAGCCCGGACAGGGAATGGCTACACCTTC. Translated, it gives CASSISPGARTGNGYTF.

This clone was seen only once. The gene calls are TRBV10-3 and TRBJ2-1, with 7 bases lining up with TRBD1. Germline V gene lookup returns CDR1 ENHRY and CDR2 SYGVKD. With 0 bases clipped from V and 5 bases from J, the junction kept 1 base outside the gene matches. CDR3 length equals 14 residues. In DNA, the CDR3 is TGTGCCATCAGTGAGTCTGGACAGGACAATGAGCAGTTCTTC. Translation: CAISESGQDNEQFF.

This clone was seen just once. The V call is TRBV21-1, the J call TRBJ2-1; the table's D call TRBD1 went unverified against the DNA. TRBV21-1 is annotated as a pseudogene. This CDR3 comprises 18 residues. For the CDR3, the DNA is TGTGCCAGCAGCAAAGGGCTGGGACAGGGTCTCTCCTACAATGAGCAGTTCTTC. Translation: CASSKGLGQGLSYNEQFF.

The chain employs TRBV2 and TRBJ2-6; D possibly corresponds to TRBD1 (6 bases). The ends were cut back, 11 bases at V and 4 bases at J, with 15 bases in the middle. Germline V CDR1 and CDR2: SNHLY, FYNNEI. The CDR3 is 14 amino acids. DNA for the CDR3: TGTGCCTCCCAGGGGACCTTCGGGGCCAACGTCCTGACTTTC. As protein: CASQGTFGANVLTF. The full variable domain, rest sourced from reference TRBV2 and TRBJ2-6, is EPEVTQTPSHQVTQMGQEVILRCVPISNHLYFYWYRQILGQKVEFLVSFYNNEISEKSEIFDDQFSVERPDGSNFTLKIRSTKLEDSAMYFCASQGTFGANVLTFGAGSRLTVL.

The rearrangement links TRBV5-6 to TRBJ2-2, with D maybe TRBD1 (6 bases). The CDR3 totals 14 residues. The ends were cut back, 5 bases at V and 5 bases at J, with 13 bases in the middle. CDR1 and CDR2 from the germline V gene are SGHDT and YYEEEE. The CDR3 nucleotides are TGTGCCAGCAGGCTTGACAGGAATACCGGGGAGCTGTTTTTT. Translation: CASRLDRNTGELFF.

This chain links TRBV7-2 with TRBJ2-1, with 7 bases aligning to TRBD2. The V gene's germline CDR1 is SGHTA and CDR2 FQGNSA. V shed 3 bases and J 7 bases; nucleotides not matched to a gene: 9. The CDR3 is 15 amino acids. The CDR3, as DNA: TGTGCCAGCAGCTTTTATGGCGGGAGTAAGAATGAGCAGTTCTTC. This sequence encodes CASSFYGGSKNEQFF.

The rearrangement joins TRBV28 to TRBJ2-7, with 12 nucleotides matching TRBD1. V dropped 4 bases and J dropped 7; count of bases not matched to a gene: 8. CDR3 length equals 15 residues. CDR1 MDHEN and CDR2 SYDVKM come from the germline V gene. The CDR3 nucleotides read TGTGCCAGCAGTTCACGGGGACAGGGGGCGGGTGAGCAGTACTTC. This sequence encodes CASSSRGQGAGEQYF.

V and J are TRBV16 and TRBJ2-7, with 7 bases identical to TRBD1. Losses at the gene ends were 0 bases for V and 4 bases for J; bases not matched to a gene: 6. The CDR3 totals 15 residues. The germline gives CDR1 KGHSY, CDR2 FQNENV. This chain's CDR3 is CASSQSMGTVYEQYF. CDR3 coding DNA: TGTGCCAGCAGCCAATCGATGGGGACAGTGTACGAGCAGTACTTC.

This clone was picked up one time. The V and J genes are TRBV19 and TRBJ1-1; D gene uncertain. The CDR3 contains 12 residues. Germline V gives CDR1 LNHDA, CDR2 SQIVND (reference sequence). The germline V and J ends were trimmed by 5 bases and 0 bases, with 4 bases remaining between them. The CDR3 region is CASSLMNTEAFF. The CDR3 DNA reads as TGTGCCAGTAGTTTAATGAACACTGAAGCTTTCTTT.

This clone was picked up one time. The V call is TRBV18, the J call TRBJ2-5; D perhaps matches TRBD1 (6 bases). V shed 3 bases and J shed 5 bases, with 16 bases lying between them. Germline V gene lookup returns CDR1 KGHSH and CDR2 LQKENI. This CDR3 is built from 15 residues. For the CDR3, the DNA is TGTGCCAGCTCACCCCTGGACAGCGAGGGGGAGACCCAGTACTTC. It is translated as CASSPLDSEGETQYF.

V is TRBV7-9 and J is TRBJ2-3; TRBD2 matches 9 bases. This CDR3 spans 16 amino acids. CDR1 is SEHNR and CDR2 is FQNEAQ in the germline V gene (reference sequence). Trimming cost V 4 bases and J 4 bases; bases outside gene matches: 9. The CDR3 region is CASSYASGIVADTQYF. DNA of the CDR3: TGTGCCAGCAGCTACGCTAGCGGGATTGTGGCAGATACGCAGTATTTT. Looking up the rest from reference TRBV7-9 and TRBJ2-3 gives the full variable domain: DTGVSQNPRHKITKRGQNVTFRCDPISEHNRLYWYRQTLGQGPEFLTYFQNEAQLEKSRLLSDRFSAERPKGSFSTLEIQRTEQGDSAMYLCASSYASGIVADTQYFGPGTRLTVL.

The chain combines TRBV7-2 with TRBJ1-4, with D hard to call. The CDR3 is 14 amino acids. Trimming removed 6 bases at V and 8 bases at J, with 16 bases between. Germline V lookup: CDR1 SGHTA, CDR2 FQGNSA. As DNA, the CDR3 is TGTGCCAGCAGACTTGGTCCCGGGGTAGAAAAACTGTTTTTT. Translating gives CASRLGPGVEKLFF.

The chain combines TRBV7-9 with TRBJ2-1, with TRBD2 as a possible D gene (5 bases). V was pared by 10 bases and J by 7 bases, with 17 bases between. Germline V gene data show CDR1 as SEHNR and CDR2 as FQNEAQ (reference sequence). This CDR3 contains 13 residues. The CDR3 DNA is TGTGCCATACCTAGAGAGGGCAGGAATGAGCAGTTCTTC. This gives the protein CAIPREGRNEQFF.

This rearrangement joins TRBV3-1 (or the pseudogene TRBV3-2) to TRBJ1-5; D may be TRBD1 (6 bases). The V gene's germline CDR1 is LGHDT and CDR2 YNNKEL (reference sequence). Trimming stripped 0 bases from V and 9 bases from J, with 9 bases between. The CDR3 contains 13 residues. The CDR3 here is CASSQESRGPQHF. The CDR3 nucleotides are TGTGCCAGCAGCCAAGAATCCAGGGGGCCCCAGCATTTT.

The J gene is TRBJ1-1, the V gene TRBV6-5; D gene ambiguous. Germline CDR1 reads MNHEY; CDR2 reads SVGAGI. The CDR3 runs 13 residues. The germline V and J ends were trimmed by 6 bases and 3 bases, with 11 bases remaining between them. CDR3: CASRTLTDTEAFF. The CDR3 DNA reads TGTGCCAGCAGGACTCTAACGGACACTGAAGCTTTCTTT.

This clone has only one observation. The gene calls are TRBV6-5 and TRBJ1-2; tentatively, D is TRBD1 (5 bases). Trimming left V 4 bases short and J 5 bases short, with 14 bases between. Per the germline V gene, CDR1 is MNHEY and CDR2 is SVGAGI. The CDR3 runs to 14 residues. The CDR3 sequence: CASSSPAGQYGYTF. The CDR3 DNA is TGTGCCAGCAGTTCCCCGGCGGGGCAGTATGGCTACACCTTC.

The chain joins TRBV7-2 to TRBJ1-4; unclear D gene. The CDR3 runs 14 residues. V lost 1 base and J 0 bases, leaving 3 bases between the germline ends. Germline values: CDR1 SGHTA, CDR2 FQGNSA. The CDR3 loop reads CASSLDSTNEKLFF. Written as DNA, the CDR3 is TGTGCCAGCAGCTTAGACTCAACTAATGAAAAACTGTTTTTT.

The rearrangement joins TRBV5-1 to TRBJ1-3, with 7 bases that match TRBD1. This CDR3 has 15 amino acids. Germline V gene lookup returns CDR1 SGHRS and CDR2 YFSETQ. V was clipped by 3 bases and J by 2 bases; unmatched bases: 5. CDR3 coding DNA: TGCGCCAGCAGCTGGACAGGAATACCTGGAAACACCATATATTTT. This sequence encodes CASSWTGIPGNTIYF.

V is TRBV27 and J is TRBJ1-2; 8 positions agree with TRBD1. V shed 6 bases, J shed 7 bases, and the junction held 28 bases outside the gene matches. The CDR3 covers 20 residues. Per the germline V gene, CDR1 is MNHEY and CDR2 is SMNVEV (reference sequence). CDR3 sequence: CASSLRRGGTGSTSGRGYTF. Written as DNA, the CDR3 is TGTGCCAGCAGCCTAAGGCGTGGCGGGACAGGTTCAACAAGTGGACGTGGCTACACCTTC.

V is TRBV5-1 and J is TRBJ2-3; perhaps TRBD2 as D (5 bases). The CDR3 covers 16 residues. The V end was cut by 0 bases, the J end by 1 base, with 12 bases between. Germline V gene sequence: CDR1 SGHRS, CDR2 YFSETQ. The CDR3 DNA sequence: TGCGCCAGCAGCTTGGGACTACTAAGTGGCACAGATACGCAGTATTTT. Amino acid sequence: CASSLGLLSGTDTQYF.

This clone was seen only once. This sequence joins TRBV5-1 and TRBJ1-2, with 8 bases lining up with TRBD1. The CDR3 spans 14 residues. Germline V CDR1 and CDR2: SGHRS, YFSETQ. V was clipped by 3 bases and J by 8 bases; unmatched bases: 9. CDR3 sequence reads: CASSSGQGERGYTF. DNA for the CDR3: TGCGCCAGCAGCTCCGGACAGGGCGAAAGGGGCTACACCTTC.